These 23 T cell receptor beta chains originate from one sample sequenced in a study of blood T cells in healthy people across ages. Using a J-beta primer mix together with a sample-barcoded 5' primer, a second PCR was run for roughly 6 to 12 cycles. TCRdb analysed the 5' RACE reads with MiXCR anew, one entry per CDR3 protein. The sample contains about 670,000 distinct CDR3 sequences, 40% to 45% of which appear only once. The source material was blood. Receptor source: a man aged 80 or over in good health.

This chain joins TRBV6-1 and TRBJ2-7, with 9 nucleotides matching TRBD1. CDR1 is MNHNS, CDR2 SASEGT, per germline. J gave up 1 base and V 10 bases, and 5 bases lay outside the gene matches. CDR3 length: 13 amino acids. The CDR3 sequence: CATDRGYSYEQYF. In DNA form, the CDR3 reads TGTGCCACCGACAGGGGGTATTCCTACGAGCAGTACTTC.

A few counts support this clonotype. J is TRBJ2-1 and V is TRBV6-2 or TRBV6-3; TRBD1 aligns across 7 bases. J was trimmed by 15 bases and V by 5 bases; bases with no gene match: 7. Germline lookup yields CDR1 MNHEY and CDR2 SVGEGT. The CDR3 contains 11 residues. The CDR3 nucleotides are TGTGCCAGCAGTCATGGGACAGTTGGGTTCTTC. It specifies CASSHGTVGFF.

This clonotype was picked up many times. CDR3 region: CASSPRQGKREETQYF. CDR3 coding DNA: TGTGCCAGCAGCCCTAGACAGGGAAAAAGGGAAGAGACCCAGTACTTC. The chain carries TRBV7-2 and TRBJ2-5; TRBD1 matches 7 bases. Germline CDR1 SGHTA, CDR2 FQGNSA. V lost 5 bases to trimming and J lost 3 bases; unmatched junction nucleotides: 12. CDR3 size: 16 residues.

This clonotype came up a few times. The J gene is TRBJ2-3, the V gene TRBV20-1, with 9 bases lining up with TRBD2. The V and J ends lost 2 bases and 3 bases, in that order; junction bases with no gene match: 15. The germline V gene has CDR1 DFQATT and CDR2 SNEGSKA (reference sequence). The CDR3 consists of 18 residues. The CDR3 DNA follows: TGCAGTGCTAGAAGCAGGGCCCGGGCGGGGGGGAGGACAGATACGCAGTATTTT. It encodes CSARSRARAGGRTDTQYF.

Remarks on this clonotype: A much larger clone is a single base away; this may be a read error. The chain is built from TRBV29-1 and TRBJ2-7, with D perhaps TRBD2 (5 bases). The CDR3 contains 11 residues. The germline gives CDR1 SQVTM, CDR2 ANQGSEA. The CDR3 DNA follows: TGCAGCGGTGAAGATAGGGAGGAGCAGTACTTC. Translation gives CSGEDREEQYF.

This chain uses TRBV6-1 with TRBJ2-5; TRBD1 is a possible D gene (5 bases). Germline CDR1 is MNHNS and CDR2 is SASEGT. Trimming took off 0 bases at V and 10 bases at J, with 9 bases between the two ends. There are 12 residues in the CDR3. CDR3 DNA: TGTGCCAGCAGTGAAGCCAGGGATAGCCAGTACTTC. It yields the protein CASSEARDSQYF.

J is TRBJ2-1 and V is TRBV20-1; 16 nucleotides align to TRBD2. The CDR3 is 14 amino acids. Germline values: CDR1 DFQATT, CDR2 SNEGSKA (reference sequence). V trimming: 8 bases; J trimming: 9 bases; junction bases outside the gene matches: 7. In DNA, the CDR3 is TGCAGTCCCGGGACTAGCGGGGGGGCCTTTGAGCAGTTCTTC. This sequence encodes CSPGTSGGAFEQFF.

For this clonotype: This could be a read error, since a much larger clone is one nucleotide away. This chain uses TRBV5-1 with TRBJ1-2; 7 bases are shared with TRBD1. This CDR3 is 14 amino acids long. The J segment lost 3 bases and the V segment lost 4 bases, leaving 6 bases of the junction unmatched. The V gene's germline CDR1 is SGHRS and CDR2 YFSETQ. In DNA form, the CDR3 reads TGCGCCAGCAGCGTAGGAGGGACAGACTATGGCTACACCTTC. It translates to CASSVGGTDYGYTF.

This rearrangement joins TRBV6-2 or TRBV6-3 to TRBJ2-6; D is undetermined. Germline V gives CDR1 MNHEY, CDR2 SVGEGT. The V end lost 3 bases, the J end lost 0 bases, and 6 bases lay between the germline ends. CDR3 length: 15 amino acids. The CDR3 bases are TGTGCCAGCAGTTATACAGCCTCTGGGGCCAACGTCCTGACTTTC. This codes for CASSYTASGANVLTF.

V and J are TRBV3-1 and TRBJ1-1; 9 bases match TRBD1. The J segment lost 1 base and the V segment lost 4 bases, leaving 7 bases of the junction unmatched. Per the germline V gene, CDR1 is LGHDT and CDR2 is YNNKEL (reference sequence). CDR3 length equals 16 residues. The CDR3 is CASSPRDRASNTEAFF. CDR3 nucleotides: TGTGCCAGCAGCCCTCGGGACAGGGCCTCGAACACTGAAGCTTTCTTT.

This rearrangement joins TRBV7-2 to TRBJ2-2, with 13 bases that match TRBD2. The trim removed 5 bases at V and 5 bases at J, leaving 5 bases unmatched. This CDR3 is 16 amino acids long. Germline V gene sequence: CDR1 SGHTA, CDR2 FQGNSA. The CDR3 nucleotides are TGTGCCAGCAGCCCATGGACTAGCGGGGGTACCGGGGAGCTGTTTTTT. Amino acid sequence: CASSPWTSGGTGELFF.

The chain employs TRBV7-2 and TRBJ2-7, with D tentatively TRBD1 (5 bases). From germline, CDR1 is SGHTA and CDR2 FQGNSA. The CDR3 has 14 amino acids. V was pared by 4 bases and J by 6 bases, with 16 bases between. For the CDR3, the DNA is TGTGCCAGCAGCTCCTTGGACATAAGGGGCGAGCAGTACTTC. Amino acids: CASSSLDIRGEQYF.

The CDR3 sequence is CASSQDLAREQYF. Written as DNA, the CDR3 is TGTGCCAGCAGCCAAGACTTAGCCAGGGAGCAGTACTTC. The rearrangement links TRBV3-1 to TRBJ2-7; D is uncertain. Trimming took off 0 bases at V and 7 bases at J, with 10 bases between the two ends. Germline assignment: CDR1 LGHDT and CDR2 YNNKEL (reference sequence). The CDR3 loop spans 13 amino acids.

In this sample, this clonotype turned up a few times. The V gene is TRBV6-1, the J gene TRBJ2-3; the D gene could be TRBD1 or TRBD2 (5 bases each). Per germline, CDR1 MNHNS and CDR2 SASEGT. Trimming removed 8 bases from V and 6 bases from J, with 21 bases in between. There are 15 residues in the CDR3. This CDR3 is CASHRGASFADTQYF. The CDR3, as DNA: TGTGCCAGCCACCGAGGGGCTAGCTTTGCCGATACGCAGTATTTT.

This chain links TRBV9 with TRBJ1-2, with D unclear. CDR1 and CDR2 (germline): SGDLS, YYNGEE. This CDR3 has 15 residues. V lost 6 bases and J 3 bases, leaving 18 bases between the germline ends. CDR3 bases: TGTGCCAGCACCCTGAGGGCAGCTTATGACTATGGCTACACCTTC. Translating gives CASTLRAAYDYGYTF.

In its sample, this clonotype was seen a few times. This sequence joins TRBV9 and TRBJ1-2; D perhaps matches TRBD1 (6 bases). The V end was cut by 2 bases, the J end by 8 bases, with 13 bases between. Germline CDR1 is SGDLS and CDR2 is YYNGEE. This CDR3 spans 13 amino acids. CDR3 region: CASSVKEGVGYTF. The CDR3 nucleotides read TGTGCCAGCAGCGTTAAAGAGGGGGTCGGCTACACCTTC. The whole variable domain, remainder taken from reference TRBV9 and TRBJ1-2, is DSGVTQTPKHLITATGQRVTLRCSPRSGDLSVYWYQQSLDQGLQFLIQYYNGEERAKGNILERFSAQQFPDLHSELNLSSLELGDSALYFCASSVKEGVGYTFGSGTRLTVV.

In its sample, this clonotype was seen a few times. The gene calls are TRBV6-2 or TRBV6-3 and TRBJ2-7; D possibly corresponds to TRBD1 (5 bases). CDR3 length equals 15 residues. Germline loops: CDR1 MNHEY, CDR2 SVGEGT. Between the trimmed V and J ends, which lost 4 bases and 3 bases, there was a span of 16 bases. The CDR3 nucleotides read TGTGCCAGCAGTTCCCCGACAGTAAAAAGCTACGAGCAGTACTTC. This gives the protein CASSSPTVKSYEQYF.

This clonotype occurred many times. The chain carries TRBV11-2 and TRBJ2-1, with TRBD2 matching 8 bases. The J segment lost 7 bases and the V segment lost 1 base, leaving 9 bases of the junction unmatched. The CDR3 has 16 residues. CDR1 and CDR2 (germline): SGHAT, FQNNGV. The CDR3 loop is CASSLVVAGLGNEQFF. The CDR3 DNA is TGTGCCAGCAGCTTAGTCGTAGCGGGACTGGGAAATGAGCAGTTCTTC.

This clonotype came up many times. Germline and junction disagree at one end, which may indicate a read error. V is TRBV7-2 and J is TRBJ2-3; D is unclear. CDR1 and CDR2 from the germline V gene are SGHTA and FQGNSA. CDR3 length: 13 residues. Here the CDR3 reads CASSLGYADTQYF. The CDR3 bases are TGTGCCAGCAGTTTAGGGTACGCAGATACGCAGTATTTT.

The CDR3 sequence is CSAHEAASNGLETQYF. DNA for the CDR3: TGCAGTGCTCATGAGGCCGCTAGTAATGGTCTAGAGACCCAGTACTTC. The chain links TRBV20-1 to TRBJ2-5; D is unresolved. V lost 5 bases and J lost 4, with 23 bases in between. Germline V gene data show CDR1 as DFQATT and CDR2 as SNEGSKA (reference sequence). The CDR3 consists of 16 residues.

CDR3 sequence reads: CSAHASYSSYEQYF. The CDR3 DNA reads as TGCAGTGCCCATGCGTCTTATTCCTCCTACGAGCAGTACTTC. The chain uses TRBV20-1 and TRBJ2-7, with D uncertain. The V and J ends lost 6 bases and 0 bases respectively, with 15 bases between them. CDR3 length equals 14 residues. Germline values: CDR1 DFQATT, CDR2 SNEGSKA (reference sequence).

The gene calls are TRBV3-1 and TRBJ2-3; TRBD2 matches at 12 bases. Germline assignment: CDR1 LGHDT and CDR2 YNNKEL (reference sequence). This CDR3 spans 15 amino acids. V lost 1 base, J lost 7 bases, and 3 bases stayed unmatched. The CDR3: CASSQAGLAGHTQYF. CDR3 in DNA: TGTGCCAGCAGCCAAGCCGGACTAGCGGGACATACGCAGTATTTT.

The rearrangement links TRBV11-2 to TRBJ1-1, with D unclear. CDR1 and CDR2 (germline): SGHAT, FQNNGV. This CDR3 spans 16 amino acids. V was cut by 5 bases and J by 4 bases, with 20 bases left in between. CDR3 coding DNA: TGTGCCAGCAGCCAGACCCATCCGTCGGGGTTCACTGAAGCTTTCTTT. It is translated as CASSQTHPSGFTEAFF.